This TCR beta chain was recorded in a study of blood T cell repertoires in COVID-19. Looking at the study overall: Sites in the United States, Italy and Spain provided acute and convalescent COVID-19 samples. T cells, B-cell-depleted T cells, or PBMCs provided the cDNA or gDNA that served as material.

Original processing notes: Amplifying reference gene primers gave estimates of nucleated cell counts. Only in-frame clones appear in the TCRdb table, and some are missing; sequencing was by immunoSEQ multiplex PCR. The DNA was the basis for D and trimming; V, J and clone size are from that table. The sample includes about 140,000 clones, approximately 82% seen only once; the top ten take roughly 9.8%. V was shortened by 6 bases and J by 5 bases, with 16 bases between the two germline ends. CDR1 and CDR2 (germline): SQVTM, ANQGSEA. The CDR3 runs 13 residues. The rearrangement joins TRBV29-1 to TRBJ2-5, with a possible D match to TRBD2 (7 bases). The TCR comes from a man aged 55 to 69 who had recovered from COVID-19. Sequencing was performed on peripheral blood. Here the CDR3 DNA reads TGCAGCGTGGGGGGGGGCTCGGATGAGACCCAGTACTTC. Translating it yields CSVGGGSDETQYF.